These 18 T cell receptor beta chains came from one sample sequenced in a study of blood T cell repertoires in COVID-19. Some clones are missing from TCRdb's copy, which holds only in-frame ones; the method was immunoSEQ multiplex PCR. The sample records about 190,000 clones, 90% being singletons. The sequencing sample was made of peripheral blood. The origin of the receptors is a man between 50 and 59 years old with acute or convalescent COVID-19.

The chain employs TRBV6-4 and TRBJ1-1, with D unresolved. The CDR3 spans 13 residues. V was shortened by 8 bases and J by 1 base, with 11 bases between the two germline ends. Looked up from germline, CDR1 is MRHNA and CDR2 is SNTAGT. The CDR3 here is CASYLVENTEAFF. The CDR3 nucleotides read TGTGCCAGCTACCTAGTGGAGAACACTGAAGCTTTCTTT.

The CDR3 nucleotides read TGTGCCAGTAGTAGCCCTAGCGGGAGCTCCTACGAGCAGTACTTC. Translating it yields CASSSPSGSSYEQYF. The chain employs TRBV19 and TRBJ2-7; TRBD2 matches 10 bases. The germline gives CDR1 LNHDA, CDR2 SQIVND (reference sequence). V was pared by 4 bases and J by 0 bases, with 3 bases of the junction left unmatched. This CDR3 contains 15 residues.

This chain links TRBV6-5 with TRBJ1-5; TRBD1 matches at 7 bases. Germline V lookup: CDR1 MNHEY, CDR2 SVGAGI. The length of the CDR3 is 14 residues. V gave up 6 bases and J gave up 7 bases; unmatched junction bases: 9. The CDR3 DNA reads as TGTGCCAGCAGGACTGACAGGGAGAACCAGCCCCAGCATTTT. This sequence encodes CASRTDRENQPQHF.

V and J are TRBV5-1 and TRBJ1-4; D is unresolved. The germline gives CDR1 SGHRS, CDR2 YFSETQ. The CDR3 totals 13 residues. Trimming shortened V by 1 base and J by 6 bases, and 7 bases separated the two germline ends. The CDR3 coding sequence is TGCGCCAGCAGCTTGAACCGGGATGAAAAACTGTTTTTT. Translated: CASSLNRDEKLFF.

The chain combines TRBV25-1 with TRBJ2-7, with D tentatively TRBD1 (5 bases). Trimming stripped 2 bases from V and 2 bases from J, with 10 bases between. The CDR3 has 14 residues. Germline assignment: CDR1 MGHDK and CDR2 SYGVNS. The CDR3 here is CASSEQGATYEQYF. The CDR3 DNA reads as TGTGCCAGCAGTGAACAGGGTGCAACCTACGAGCAGTACTTC.

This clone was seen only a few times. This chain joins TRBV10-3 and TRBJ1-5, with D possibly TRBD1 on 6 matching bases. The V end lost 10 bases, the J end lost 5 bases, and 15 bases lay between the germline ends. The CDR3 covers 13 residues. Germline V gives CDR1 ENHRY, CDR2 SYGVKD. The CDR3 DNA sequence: TGTGCCACCAGGGAAAAGGGGGATCAGCCCCAGCATTTT. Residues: CATREKGDQPQHF.

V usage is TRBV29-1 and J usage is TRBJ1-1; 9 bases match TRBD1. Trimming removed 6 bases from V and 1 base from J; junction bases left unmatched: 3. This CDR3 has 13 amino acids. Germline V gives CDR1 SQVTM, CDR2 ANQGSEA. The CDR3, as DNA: TGCAGCGTAGCGGGACAGGGGAACACTGAAGCTTTCTTT. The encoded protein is CSVAGQGNTEAFF.

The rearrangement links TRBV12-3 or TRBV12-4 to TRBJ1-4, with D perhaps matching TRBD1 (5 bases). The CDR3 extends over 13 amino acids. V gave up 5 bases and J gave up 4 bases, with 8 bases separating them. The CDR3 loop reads CASSPGINEKLFF. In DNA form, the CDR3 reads TGTGCCAGCAGTCCAGGGATTAATGAAAAACTGTTTTTT.

The DNA for the CDR3 is TGTGCCAGCAGCCTATACCGGGACACTTACAATGAGCAGTTCTTC. Protein product: CASSLYRDTYNEQFF. The chain recombines TRBV6-5 with TRBJ2-1, with a possible D match to TRBD1 (6 bases). CDR3 length equals 15 residues. Germline CDR1 MNHEY, CDR2 SVGAGI. V was shortened by 6 bases and J by 4 bases, with 16 bases between the two germline ends.

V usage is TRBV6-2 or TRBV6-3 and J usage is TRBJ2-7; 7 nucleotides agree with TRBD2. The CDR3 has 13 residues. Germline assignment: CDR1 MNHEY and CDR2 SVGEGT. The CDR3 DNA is TGTGCCGGCAGTTTACGGGGGAGGGTCGAGCAGTACGTC. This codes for CAGSLRGRVEQYV.

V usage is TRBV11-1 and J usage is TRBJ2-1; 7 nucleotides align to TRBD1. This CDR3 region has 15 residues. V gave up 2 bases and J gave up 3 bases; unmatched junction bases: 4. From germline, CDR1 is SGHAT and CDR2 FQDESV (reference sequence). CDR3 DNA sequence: TGTGCCAGCAGCTTAACAGGGGCGGTCTACAATGAGCAGTTCTTC. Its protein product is CASSLTGAVYNEQFF.

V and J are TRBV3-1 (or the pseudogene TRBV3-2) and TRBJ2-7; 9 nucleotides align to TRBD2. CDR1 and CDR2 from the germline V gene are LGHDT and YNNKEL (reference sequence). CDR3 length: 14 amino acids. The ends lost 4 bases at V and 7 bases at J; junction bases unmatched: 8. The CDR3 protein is CASSLSSGEGEQYV. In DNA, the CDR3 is TGTGCCAGCAGCCTCTCTAGCGGGGAGGGAGAGCAGTACGTC.

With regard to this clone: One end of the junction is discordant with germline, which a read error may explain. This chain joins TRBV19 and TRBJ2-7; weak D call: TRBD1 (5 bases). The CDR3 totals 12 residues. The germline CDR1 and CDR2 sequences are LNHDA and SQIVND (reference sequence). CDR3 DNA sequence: TGTGCCAGTAGTATGGCAGGGTCCGAGAAGTACTTC. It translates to CASSMAGSEKYF. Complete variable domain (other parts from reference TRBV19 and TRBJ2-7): DGGITQSPKYLFRKEGQNVTLSCEQNLNHDAMYWYRQDPGQGLRLIYYSQIVNDFQKGDIAEGYSVSREKKESFPLTVTSAQKNPTAFYLCASSMAGSEKYFGPGTRLTVT.

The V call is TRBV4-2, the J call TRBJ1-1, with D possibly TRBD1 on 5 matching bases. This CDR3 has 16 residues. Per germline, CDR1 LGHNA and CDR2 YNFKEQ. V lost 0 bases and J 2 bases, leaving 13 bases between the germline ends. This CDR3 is CASSQDLQGYNTEAFF. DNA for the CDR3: TGTGCCAGCAGCCAAGATCTGCAGGGCTATAACACTGAAGCTTTCTTT.

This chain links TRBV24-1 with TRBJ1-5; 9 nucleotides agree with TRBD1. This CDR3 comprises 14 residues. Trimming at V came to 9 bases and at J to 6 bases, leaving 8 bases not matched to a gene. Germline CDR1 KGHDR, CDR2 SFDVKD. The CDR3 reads CATADRGASQPQHF. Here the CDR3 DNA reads TGTGCCACCGCGGACAGGGGCGCTAGTCAGCCCCAGCATTTT.

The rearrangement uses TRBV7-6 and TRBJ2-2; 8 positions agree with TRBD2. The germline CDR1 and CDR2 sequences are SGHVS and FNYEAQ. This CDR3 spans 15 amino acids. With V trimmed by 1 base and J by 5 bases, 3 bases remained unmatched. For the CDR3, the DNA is TGTGCCAGCAGCTTAGTCGCTAGCGGGACCGGGGAGCTGTTTTTT. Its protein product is CASSLVASGTGELFF. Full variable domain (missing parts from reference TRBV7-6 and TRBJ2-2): GAGVSQSPRYKVTKRGQDVALRCDPISGHVSLYWYRQALGQGPEFLTYFNYEAQQDKSGLPNDRFSAERPEGSISTLTIQRTEQRDSAMYRCASSLVASGTGELFFGEGSRLTVL.

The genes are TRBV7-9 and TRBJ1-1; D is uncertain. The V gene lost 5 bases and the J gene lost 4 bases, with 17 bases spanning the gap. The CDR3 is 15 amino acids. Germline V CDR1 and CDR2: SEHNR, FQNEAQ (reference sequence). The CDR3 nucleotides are TGTGCCAGCAGCGTTAGAGAAGGTTGGGCCACTGAAGCTTTCTTT. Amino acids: CASSVREGWATEAFF.

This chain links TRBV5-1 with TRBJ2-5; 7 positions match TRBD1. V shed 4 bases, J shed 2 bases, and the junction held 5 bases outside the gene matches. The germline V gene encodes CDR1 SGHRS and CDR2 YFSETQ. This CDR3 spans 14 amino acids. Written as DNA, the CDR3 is TGCGCCAGCAGCCGGGACAGTAAACAAGAGACCCAGTACTTC. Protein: CASSRDSKQETQYF.